Listed here are 5 T cell receptor beta chains from one sample, sequenced in a study of blood T cell repertoires in COVID-19. Sequencing was performed with immunoSEQ multiplex PCR; in TCRdb, only in-frame clones are kept and a portion is missing. The sample holds 100,000 to 120,000 clones, 75% to 90% seen once. Source material: peripheral blood. These receptor sequences come from a woman between 55 and 75 years old with COVID-19, enrolled during active disease.

This chain's CDR3 is CASLSLLRGTEAFF. The CDR3 nucleotides are TGTGCCAGTCTAAGTTTACTCAGGGGCACTGAAGCTTTCTTT. The genes are TRBV19 and TRBJ1-1; D may be TRBD1 (6 bases). The CDR3 is made up of 14 amino acids. Trimming cost V 8 bases and J 4 bases, with 17 bases left between them. Germline-derived CDR1 and CDR2 are LNHDA and SQIVND (reference sequence).

J is TRBJ1-3 and V is TRBV19; perhaps TRBD1 as D (6 bases). CDR1 and CDR2 from the germline V gene are LNHDA and SQIVND (reference sequence). The CDR3 has 16 amino acids. The germline V and J ends were trimmed by 10 bases and 0 bases, with 19 bases remaining between them. CDR3 residues: CATNRGKTNSGNTIYF. The CDR3 bases are TGTGCCACCAATAGGGGGAAAACTAACTCTGGAAACACCATATATTTT.

V usage is TRBV21-1 and J usage is TRBJ1-5. TRBV21-1 represents a pseudogene. This CDR3 spans 12 amino acids. In DNA form, the CDR3 reads TGTGCCAGCAGCAAAGACGGTCAGCCCCAGCATTTT. Protein product: CASSKDGQPQHF.

This rearrangement joins TRBV9 to TRBJ1-1; possible D gene TRBD1, 6 bases. Germline assignment: CDR1 SGDLS and CDR2 YYNGEE. Trimming left V 4 bases short and J 6 bases short, with 16 bases between. This CDR3 has 14 amino acids. The CDR3 DNA is TGTGCCAGCAGCTCAAGGGCGGGGGGGCCTGAAGCTTTCTTT. Protein product: CASSSRAGGPEAFF.

The rearrangement joins TRBV5-4 to TRBJ2-7; possible D gene TRBD2, 5 bases. The CDR3 is 14 residues long. The V and J ends lost 0 bases and 1 base respectively, with 8 bases between them. Germline CDR1 reads SGHNT; CDR2 reads YYREEE (reference sequence). DNA of the CDR3: TGTGCCAGCAGCTTGGCGGGGATTTCCTACGAGCAGTACTTC. Its translation: CASSLAGISYEQYF.